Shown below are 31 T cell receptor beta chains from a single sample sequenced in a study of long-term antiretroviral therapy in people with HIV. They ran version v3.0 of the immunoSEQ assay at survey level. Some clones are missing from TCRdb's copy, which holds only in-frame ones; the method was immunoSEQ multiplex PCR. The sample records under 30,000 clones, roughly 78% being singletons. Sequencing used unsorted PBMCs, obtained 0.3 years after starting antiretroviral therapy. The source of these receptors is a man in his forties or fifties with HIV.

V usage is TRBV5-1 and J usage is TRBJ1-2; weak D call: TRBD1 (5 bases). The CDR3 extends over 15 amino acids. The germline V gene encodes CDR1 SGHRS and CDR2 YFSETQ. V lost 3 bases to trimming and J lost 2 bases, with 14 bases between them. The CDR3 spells CASSWTTGRNYGYTF. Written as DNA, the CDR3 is TGCGCCAGCAGCTGGACGACGGGACGGAACTATGGCTACACCTTC.

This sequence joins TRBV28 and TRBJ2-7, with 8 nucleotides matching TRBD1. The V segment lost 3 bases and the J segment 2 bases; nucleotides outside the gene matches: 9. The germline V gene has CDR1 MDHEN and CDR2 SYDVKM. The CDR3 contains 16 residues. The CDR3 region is CASSFALGQGAYEQYF. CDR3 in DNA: TGTGCCAGCAGTTTTGCCTTAGGACAGGGCGCCTACGAGCAGTACTTC. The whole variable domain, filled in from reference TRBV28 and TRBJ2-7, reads DVKVTQSSRYLVKRTGEKVFLECVQDMDHENMFWYRQDPGLGLRLIYFSYDVKMKEKGDIPEGYSVSREKKERFSLILESASTNQTSMYLCASSFALGQGAYEQYFGPGTRLTVT.

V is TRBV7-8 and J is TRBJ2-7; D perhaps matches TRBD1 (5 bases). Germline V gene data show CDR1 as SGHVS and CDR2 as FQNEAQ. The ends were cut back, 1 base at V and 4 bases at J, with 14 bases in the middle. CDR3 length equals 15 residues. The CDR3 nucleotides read TGTGCCAGCAGCTTAGAAGGGTTAGGGGCTTACGAGCAGTACTTC. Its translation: CASSLEGLGAYEQYF.

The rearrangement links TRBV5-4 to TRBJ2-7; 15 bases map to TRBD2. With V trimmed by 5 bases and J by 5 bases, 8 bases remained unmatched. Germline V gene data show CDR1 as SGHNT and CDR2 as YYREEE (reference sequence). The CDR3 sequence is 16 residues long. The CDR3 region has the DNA TGTGCCAGCAGACCGGGACTAGCGGGGGGAAGCCACGAGCAGTACTTC. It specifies CASRPGLAGGSHEQYF.

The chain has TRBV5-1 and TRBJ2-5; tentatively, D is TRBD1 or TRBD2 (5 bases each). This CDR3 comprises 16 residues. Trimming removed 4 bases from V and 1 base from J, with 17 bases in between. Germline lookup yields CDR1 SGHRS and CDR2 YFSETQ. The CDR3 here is CASSLGTAASQETQYF. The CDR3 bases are TGCGCCAGCAGCCTCGGGACCGCAGCTTCCCAAGAGACCCAGTACTTC.

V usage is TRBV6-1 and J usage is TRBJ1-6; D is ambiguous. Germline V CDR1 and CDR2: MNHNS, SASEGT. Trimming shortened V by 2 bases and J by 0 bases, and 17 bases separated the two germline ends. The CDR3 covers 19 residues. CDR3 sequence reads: CASSEHPPAGSSYNSPLHF. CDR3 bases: TGTGCCAGCAGTGAACACCCGCCGGCGGGGAGCTCCTATAATTCACCCCTCCACTTT.

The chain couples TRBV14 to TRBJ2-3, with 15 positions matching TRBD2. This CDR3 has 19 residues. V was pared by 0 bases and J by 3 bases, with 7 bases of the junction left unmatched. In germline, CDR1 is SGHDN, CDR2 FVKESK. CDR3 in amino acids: CASSQDGTSGGKLTDTQYF. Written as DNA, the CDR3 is TGTGCCAGCAGCCAAGACGGGACTAGCGGGGGGAAGTTGACAGATACGCAGTATTTT.

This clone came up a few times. CDR3 protein: CASSITQGPGNTIYF. CDR3 DNA sequence: TGTGCCAGCAGCATCACACAGGGACCTGGAAACACCATATATTTT. V gene TRBV7-9 combines with J gene TRBJ1-3; D possibly corresponds to TRBD1 (6 bases). The CDR3 loop spans 15 amino acids. Trimming shortened V by 5 bases and J by 2 bases, and 13 bases separated the two germline ends. CDR1 SEHNR and CDR2 FQNEAQ come from the germline V gene (reference sequence).

The CDR3 here is CASSQWTGGEGEQYF. As DNA, the CDR3 is TGTGCCAGCAGCCAATGGACAGGGGGCGAAGGCGAGCAGTACTTC. The chain employs TRBV11-2 and TRBJ2-7, with 11 bases that match TRBD1. Germline values: CDR1 SGHAT, CDR2 FQNNGV. The J segment lost 6 bases and the V segment lost 5 bases, leaving 9 bases of the junction unmatched. This CDR3 is built from 15 residues.

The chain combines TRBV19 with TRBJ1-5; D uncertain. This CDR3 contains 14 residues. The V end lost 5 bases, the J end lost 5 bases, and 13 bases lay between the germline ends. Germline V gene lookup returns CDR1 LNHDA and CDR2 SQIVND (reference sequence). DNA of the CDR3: TGTGCCAGTAGTCGGGGTCGCCAGGATCAGCCCCAGCATTTT. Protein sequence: CASSRGRQDQPQHF.

This chain's CDR3 is CATSRGREGYTF. In DNA, the CDR3 is TGTGCCACCAGCAGGGGCAGGGAAGGCTACACCTTC. The chain has TRBV15 and TRBJ1-2; TRBD1 is a possible D gene (5 bases). The CDR3 has 12 amino acids. The V and J ends lost 3 bases and 8 bases respectively, with 10 bases between them. In germline, CDR1 is LNHNV, CDR2 YYDKDF (reference sequence).

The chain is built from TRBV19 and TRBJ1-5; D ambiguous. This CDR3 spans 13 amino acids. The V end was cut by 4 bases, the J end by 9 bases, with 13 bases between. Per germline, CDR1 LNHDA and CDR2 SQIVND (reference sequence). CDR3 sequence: CASSRQPGWPQHF. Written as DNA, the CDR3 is TGTGCCAGTAGTAGACAACCTGGGTGGCCCCAGCATTTT.

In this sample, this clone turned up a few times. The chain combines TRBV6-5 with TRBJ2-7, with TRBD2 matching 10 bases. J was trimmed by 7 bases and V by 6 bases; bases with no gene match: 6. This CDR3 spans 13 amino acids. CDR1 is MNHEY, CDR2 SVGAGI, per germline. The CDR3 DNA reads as TGTGCCAGCAGGCAGCGGGAGGGCCGGGAGCAGTACTTC. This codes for CASRQREGREQYF.

In DNA, the CDR3 is TGTGCCTCCCGGGGGGAGGGGTTCTATGGCTACACCTTC. It specifies CASRGEGFYGYTF. V usage is TRBV28 and J usage is TRBJ1-2; D possibly corresponds to TRBD1 (5 bases). Trimming stripped 11 bases from V and 4 bases from J, with 17 bases between. This CDR3 has 13 amino acids. Germline V CDR1 and CDR2: MDHEN, SYDVKM.

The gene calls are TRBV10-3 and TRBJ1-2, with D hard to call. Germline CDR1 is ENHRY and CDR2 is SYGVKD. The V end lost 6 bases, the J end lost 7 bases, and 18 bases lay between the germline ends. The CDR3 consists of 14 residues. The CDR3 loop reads CAIRGSSQGTGYTF. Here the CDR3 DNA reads TGTGCCATCAGGGGGTCTTCCCAAGGCACTGGCTACACCTTC.

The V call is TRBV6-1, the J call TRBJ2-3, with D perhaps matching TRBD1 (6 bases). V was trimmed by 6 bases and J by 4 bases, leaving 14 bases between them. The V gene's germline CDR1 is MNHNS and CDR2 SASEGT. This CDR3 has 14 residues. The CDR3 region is CASSTRQVPDTQYF. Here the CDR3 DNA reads TGTGCCAGCAGCACGAGACAGGTACCAGATACGCAGTATTTT.

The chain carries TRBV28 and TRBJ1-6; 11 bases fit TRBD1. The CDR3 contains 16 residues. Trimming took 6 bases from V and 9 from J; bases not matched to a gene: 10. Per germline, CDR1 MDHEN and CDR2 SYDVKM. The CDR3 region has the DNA TGTGCCAGCAGCATCCCCCACGGGACAGGGGGTTCACCCCTCCACTTT. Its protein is CASSIPHGTGGSPLHF.

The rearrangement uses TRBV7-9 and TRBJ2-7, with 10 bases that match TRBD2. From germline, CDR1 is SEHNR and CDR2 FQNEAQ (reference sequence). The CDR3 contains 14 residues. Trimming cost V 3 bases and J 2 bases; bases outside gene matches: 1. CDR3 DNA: TGTGCCAGCAGCTTTAGCGGGAGGACCTACGAGCAGTACTTC. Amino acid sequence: CASSFSGRTYEQYF.

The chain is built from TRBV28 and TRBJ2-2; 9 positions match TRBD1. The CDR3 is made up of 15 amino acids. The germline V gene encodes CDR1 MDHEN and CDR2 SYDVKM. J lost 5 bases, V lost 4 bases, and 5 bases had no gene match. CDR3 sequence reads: CASSSQGAGTGELFF. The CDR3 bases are TGTGCCAGCAGTTCACAGGGGGCCGGGACCGGGGAGCTGTTTTTT.

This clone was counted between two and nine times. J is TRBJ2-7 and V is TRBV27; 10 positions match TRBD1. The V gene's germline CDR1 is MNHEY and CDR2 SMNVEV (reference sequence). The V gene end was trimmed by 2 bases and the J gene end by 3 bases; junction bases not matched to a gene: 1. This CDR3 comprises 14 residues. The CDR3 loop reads CASSLGTGVYEQYF. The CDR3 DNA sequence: TGTGCCAGCAGTTTAGGGACAGGGGTCTACGAGCAGTACTTC.

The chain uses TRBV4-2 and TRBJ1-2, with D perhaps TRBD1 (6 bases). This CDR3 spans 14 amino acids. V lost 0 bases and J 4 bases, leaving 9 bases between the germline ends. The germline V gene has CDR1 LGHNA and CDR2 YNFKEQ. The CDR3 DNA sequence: TGTGCCAGCAGCCAAGATCCAGGGGTCTATGGCTACACCTTC. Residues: CASSQDPGVYGYTF.

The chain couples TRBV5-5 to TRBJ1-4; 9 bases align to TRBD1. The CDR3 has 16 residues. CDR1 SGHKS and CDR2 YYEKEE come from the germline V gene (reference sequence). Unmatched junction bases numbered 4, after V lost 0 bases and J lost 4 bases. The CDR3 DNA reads TGTGCCAGCAGCTTGGCGGAGGACAGGGGTAATGAAAAACTGTTTTTT. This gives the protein CASSLAEDRGNEKLFF.

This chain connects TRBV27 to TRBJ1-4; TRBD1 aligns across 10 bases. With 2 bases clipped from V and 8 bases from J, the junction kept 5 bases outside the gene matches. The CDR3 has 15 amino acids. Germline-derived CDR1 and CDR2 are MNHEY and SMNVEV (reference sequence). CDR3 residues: CASSLGDRGREKLFF. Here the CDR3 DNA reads TGTGCCAGCAGTTTAGGGGACAGGGGTCGCGAAAAACTGTTTTTT.

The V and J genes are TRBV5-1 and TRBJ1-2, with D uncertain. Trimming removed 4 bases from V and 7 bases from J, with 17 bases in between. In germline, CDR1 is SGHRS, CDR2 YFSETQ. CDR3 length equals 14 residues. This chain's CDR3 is CASSRDSPGGGYTF. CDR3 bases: TGCGCCAGCAGCCGCGACTCCCCGGGCGGTGGCTACACCTTC.

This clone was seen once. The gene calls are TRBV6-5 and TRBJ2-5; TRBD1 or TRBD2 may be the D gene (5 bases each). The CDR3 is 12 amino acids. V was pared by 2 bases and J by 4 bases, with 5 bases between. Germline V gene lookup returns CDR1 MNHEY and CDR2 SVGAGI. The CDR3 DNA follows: TGTGCCAGCAGTTACGGGACAGAGACCCAGTACTTC. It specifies CASSYGTETQYF.

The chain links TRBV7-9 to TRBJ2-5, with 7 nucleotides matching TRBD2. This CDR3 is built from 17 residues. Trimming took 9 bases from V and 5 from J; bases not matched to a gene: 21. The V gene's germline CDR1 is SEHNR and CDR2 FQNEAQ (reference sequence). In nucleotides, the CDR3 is TGTGCCAGTCTTAGCGGGTACTTACGGGGGGTGGGGGAGACCCAGTACTTC. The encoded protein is CASLSGYLRGVGETQYF.

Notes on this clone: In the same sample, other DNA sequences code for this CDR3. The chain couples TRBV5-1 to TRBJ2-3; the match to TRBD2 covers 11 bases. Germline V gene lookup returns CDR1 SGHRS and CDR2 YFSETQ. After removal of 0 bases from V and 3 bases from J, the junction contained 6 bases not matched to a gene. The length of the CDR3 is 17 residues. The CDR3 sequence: CASSLGGLAGGTDTQYF. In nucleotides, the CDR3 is TGCGCCAGCAGCTTGGGGGGCCTAGCGGGAGGTACAGATACGCAGTATTTT.

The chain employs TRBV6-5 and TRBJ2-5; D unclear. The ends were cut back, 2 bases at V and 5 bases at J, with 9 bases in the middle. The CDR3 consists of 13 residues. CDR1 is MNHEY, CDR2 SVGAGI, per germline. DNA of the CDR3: TGTGCCAGCAGTTACAATCCGTTGGAGACCCAGTACTTC. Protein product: CASSYNPLETQYF.

CDR3 bases: TGCGCCAGCAGCTTGGAAGCGGGCTACACAGATACGCAGTATTTT. This encodes CASSLEAGYTDTQYF. The V gene is TRBV5-1, the J gene TRBJ2-3; D might be TRBD2 (6 bases). V lost 0 bases to trimming and J lost 2 bases, with 10 bases between them. The CDR3 length is 15 residues. Germline loops: CDR1 SGHRS, CDR2 YFSETQ.

DNA for the CDR3: TGTGCCAGTAGTATAACCCCGGCGGGACACAATGAGCAGTTCTTC. This codes for CASSITPAGHNEQFF. This chain links TRBV19 with TRBJ2-1; D is possibly TRBD2 (6 bases). CDR1 and CDR2 from the germline V gene are LNHDA and SQIVND (reference sequence). V gave up 2 bases and J gave up 5 bases, with 13 bases separating them. CDR3 size: 15 residues.

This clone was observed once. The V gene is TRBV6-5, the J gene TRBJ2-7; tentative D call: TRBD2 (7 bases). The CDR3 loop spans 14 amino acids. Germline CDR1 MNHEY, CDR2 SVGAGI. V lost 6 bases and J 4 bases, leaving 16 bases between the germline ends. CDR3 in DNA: TGTGCCAGCAGGCTAGGGGGGGGGCGGTACGAGCAGTACTTC. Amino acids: CASRLGGGRYEQYF.